Listed below are T cell receptor beta chains from one sample, sequenced in a study of identical twins. TCRdb reanalysed the 5' RACE reads using MiXCR and keeps one entry per CDR3 protein. Altogether 450,000 to 600,000 distinct CDR3 sequences are present, around 22% being singletons, with the ten largest covering 0.45% to 0.5%. The same specimen was also included in a second study, on yellow fever vaccine responses in identical twins.

What was sequenced was CD4+ T cells sorted from blood. The receptors shown here come from a woman aged 18-30 years in good health. CDR3s include the opening cysteine and the closing phenylalanine or tryptophan. A D gene is named only where the DNA matches it firmly. The size field is filled for only some rows; it gives once, few, many or a size class.

CDR3	DNA	V	J	D	size
CASSLVGLAGGFGDNEQFF	TGTGCCAGCAGCTTAGTCGGACTAGCGGGAGGGTTCGGGGATAATGAGCAGTTCTTC	TRBV11-2	TRBJ2-1	TRBD2	few
CASSLNRGLPSKVYEQYF	TGTGCCAGCAGCTTGAACAGGGGGCTTCCATCCAAAGTCTACGAGCAGTACTTC	TRBV11-1	TRBJ2-7	TRBD1	NA
CSAGHPGKIVRGYTF	TGCAGTGCTGGACATCCGGGGAAAATAGTTAGGGGCTACACCTTC	TRBV20-1	TRBJ1-2	NA	NA
CASSQPTSYPLQYF	TGTGCCAGCAGCCAACCGACTAGCTACCCTTTACAGTATTTT	TRBV6-2/TRBV6-3	TRBJ2-3	TRBD2	NA
CASSLGLAGGETDTQYF	TGCGCCAGCAGCTTGGGACTAGCGGGAGGCGAGACAGATACGCAGTATTTT	TRBV5-1	TRBJ2-3	TRBD2	few
CASSPQGTGVNTEAFF	TGTGCCAGCAGCCCTCAAGGGACAGGGGTGAACACTGAAGCTTTCTTT	TRBV7-3	TRBJ1-1	TRBD1	few
CASSQGTSGTYEQYF	TGTGCCAGCAGCCAAGGGACTAGCGGAACATACGAGCAGTACTTC	TRBV4-2	TRBJ2-7	TRBD2	few
CASSLAPGTGETQYF	TGCGCCAGCAGCTTGGCCCCGGGGACAGGGGAGACCCAGTACTTC	TRBV5-1	TRBJ2-5	TRBD1	NA
CASSKSLGTGGAGELFF	TGTGCCAGCAGTAAAAGCTTAGGGACAGGAGGTGCCGGGGAGCTGTTTTTT	TRBV6-2/TRBV6-3	TRBJ2-2	TRBD1	NA
CASSRTSGSLTPSSISYNEQFF	TGTGCCAGCAGCCGAACAAGCGGATCACTAACCCCTTCTTCAATCTCCTACAATGAGCAGTTCTTC	TRBV4-2	TRBJ2-1	NA	NA